These 21 T cell receptor beta chains came from one sample sequenced in a study of T cells in Graves' hyperthyroidism and ophthalmopathy. Researchers amplified the TCR beta CDR3 regions from RNA transcripts. The TCR CDR3 was amplified in a first-round RT-PCR using the HTBI primer set. TCRdb called the multiplex PCR reads again in MiXCR, with one record for every CDR3 protein. The table includes 200,000 to 250,000 distinct CDR3 sequences, around 18% detected once. Sequencing was carried out using blood. The receptor source for this set is a man aged 35 to 55 with Graves' hyperthyroidism.

The rearrangement uses TRBV3-2 and TRBJ2-5. TRBV3-2 is designated a pseudogene. This CDR3 region has 13 residues. The CDR3 coding sequence is TGTGCCAGCAGCCAACAGCTCACAGAGACCCAGTACTTC. Translation: CASSQQLTETQYF.

As for this clonotype: One end of the junction does not line up with germline, which may come from a read error. This chain uses TRBV27 with TRBJ1-4; D is unresolved. The CDR3 runs 16 residues. Germline-derived CDR1 and CDR2 are MNHEY and SMNVEV (reference sequence). CDR3 DNA sequence: TGTGCCGGCAGTTGGCCTGTAGTCACAACTAATGAAAAACTGTTTTTT. This encodes CAGSWPVVTTNEKLFF.

V is TRBV7-2 and J is TRBJ2-3; TRBD2 matches at 10 bases. Unmatched junction bases numbered 7, after V lost 5 bases and J lost 2 bases. Per the germline V gene, CDR1 is SGHTA and CDR2 is FQGNSA. CDR3 length: 16 amino acids. This CDR3 reads CASSTHTSGDTDTQYF. The CDR3 nucleotides read TGTGCCAGCAGCACCCACACTAGCGGGGACACAGATACGCAGTATTTT. Based on the CDR3 plus reference TRBV7-2 and TRBJ2-3, the full variable domain is GAGVSQSPSNKVTEKGKDVELRCDPISGHTALYWYRQSLGQGLEFLIYFQGNSAPDKSGLPSDRFSAERTGGSVSTLTIQRTQQEDSAVYLCASSTHTSGDTDTQYFGPGTRLTVL.

Many counts were recorded for this clonotype. The V call is TRBV5-1, the J call TRBJ2-1; the D gene is possibly TRBD2 (5 bases). This CDR3 has 14 amino acids. Germline V CDR1 and CDR2: SGHRS, YFSETQ. V shed 1 base and J shed 4 bases, with 9 bases lying between them. CDR3 sequence (DNA): TGCGCCAGCAGCTTGTTAGAGGGTTACAATGAGCAGTTCTTC. It encodes CASSLLEGYNEQFF.

This clonotype has ten or more counts. V is TRBV6-1 and J is TRBJ2-1; TRBD2 matches 11 bases. Germline assignment: CDR1 MNHNS and CDR2 SASEGT. Trimming removed 6 bases from V and 6 bases from J; junction bases left unmatched: 7. The CDR3 extends over 15 amino acids. The CDR3 coding sequence is TGTGCCAGCAGCCCCTCTAGCGGGGGGATCAATGAGCAGTTCTTC. Encoded protein: CASSPSSGGINEQFF.

This clonotype was picked up many times. The CDR3 nucleotides are TGTGCCAGCAGTTACCCCGGGAGGGGGGTCTACGAGCAGTACTTC. It encodes CASSYPGRGVYEQYF. The V and J genes are TRBV6-2 or TRBV6-3 and TRBJ2-7; 8 bases are shared with TRBD2. The CDR3 is 15 amino acids. V gave up 2 bases and J gave up 3 bases; unmatched junction bases: 6. Germline CDR1 and CDR2: MNHEY and SVGEGT.

V usage is TRBV9 and J usage is TRBJ2-2; D could derive from TRBD1 or TRBD2 (5 bases each). The germline CDR1 and CDR2 sequences are SGDLS and YYNGEE. There are 18 residues in the CDR3. The germline V and J ends were trimmed by 0 bases and 1 base, with 16 bases remaining between them. The chain's CDR3 is CASSVVSGTDQNTGELFF. Here the CDR3 DNA reads TGTGCCAGCAGCGTAGTGTCCGGGACGGACCAGAACACCGGGGAGCTGTTTTTT.

This clonotype was seen at least ten times. The rearrangement links TRBV7-6 to TRBJ2-7; D perhaps matches TRBD2 (5 bases). Trimming cost V 5 bases and J 5 bases, with 16 bases left between them. The CDR3 has 14 residues. Germline CDR1 reads SGHVS; CDR2 reads FNYEAQ. CDR3 in DNA: TGTGCCAGCAGCCCAGGCCCGGGAACCCACGAGCAGTACTTC. Translation: CASSPGPGTHEQYF.

This chain connects TRBV12-3 or TRBV12-4 to TRBJ2-3; 9 bases align to TRBD2. CDR3 length: 16 residues. With V trimmed by 5 bases and J by 4 bases, 10 bases remained unmatched. In DNA form, the CDR3 reads TGTGCCAGCAGTCCAACAAGCGGGAGGTCCGCAGATACGCAGTATTTT. Its protein product is CASSPTSGRSADTQYF.

V and J are TRBV20-1 and TRBJ1-3; D call uncertain. CDR1 DFQATT and CDR2 SNEGSKA come from the germline V gene (reference sequence). The CDR3 has 13 amino acids. Trimming took off 0 bases at V and 4 bases at J, with 7 bases between the two ends. This chain's CDR3 is CSARDSLGNTIYF. CDR3 DNA sequence: TGCAGTGCTAGAGACAGTCTGGGAAACACCATATATTTT.

In this sample, this clonotype turned up many times. CDR3 DNA: TGCAGTGTTCGGACGGGGCCTCCCTCTGGAAACACCATATATTTT. Its protein is CSVRTGPPSGNTIYF. The rearrangement joins TRBV20-1 to TRBJ1-3; the D gene is possibly TRBD1 (5 bases). The CDR3 sequence is 15 residues long. V lost 7 bases to trimming and J lost 0 bases, with 16 bases between them. The germline gives CDR1 DFQATT, CDR2 SNEGSKA (reference sequence).

This clonotype was picked up many times. The junction does not match germline at one end; this may be a read error. The CDR3 protein is CASSWDFNQPQHF. The CDR3 DNA is TGTGCTAGCAGCTGGGACTTCAATCAGCCCCAGCATTTT. The V and J genes are TRBV7-7 and TRBJ1-5, with D tentatively TRBD1 (5 bases). The germline gives CDR1 SSHAT, CDR2 FNYEAQ (reference sequence). The CDR3 is 13 residues long.

This clonotype was recorded at least ten times. This chain joins TRBV11-1 and TRBJ1-6, with D perhaps matching TRBD1 (6 bases). The CDR3 extends over 17 amino acids. V lost 5 bases and J 3 bases, leaving 17 bases between the germline ends. Germline loops: CDR1 SGHAT, CDR2 FQDESV (reference sequence). The CDR3 protein is CASSGAQDSSYNSPLHF. Here the CDR3 DNA reads TGTGCCAGCAGCGGAGCCCAGGACAGCAGCTATAATTCACCCCTCCACTTT. The full variable domain, in which reference TRBV11-1 and TRBJ1-6 provide the parts outside the CDR3, is EAEVAQSPRYKITEKSQAVAFWCDPISGHATLYWYRQILGQGPELLVQFQDESVVDDSQLPKDRFSAERLKGVDSTLKIQPAELGDSAMYLCASSGAQDSSYNSPLHFGNGTRLTVT.

This clonotype was counted at least ten times. The chain has TRBV6-1 and TRBJ1-2; no definite D call. Deletions cut 0 bases from V and 1 base from J, with 6 bases between. Germline CDR1 is MNHNS and CDR2 is SASEGT. The CDR3 has 14 amino acids. The CDR3 loop reads CASSEAEGNYGYTF. In nucleotides, the CDR3 is TGTGCCAGCAGTGAAGCCGAGGGTAACTATGGCTACACCTTC.

This clonotype appeared a few times. The chain has TRBV3-1 and TRBJ2-5; 11 bases are shared with TRBD2. CDR1 and CDR2 from the germline V gene are LGHDT and YNNKEL (reference sequence). After removal of 6 bases from V and 4 bases from J, the junction contained 10 bases not matched to a gene. The CDR3 totals 16 residues. DNA of the CDR3: TGTGCCAGCAGAATTTATTTAGCGGGGGGGCCAGAGACCCAGTACTTC. It is translated as CASRIYLAGGPETQYF.

This clonotype was found a few times. The chain recombines TRBV27 with TRBJ2-5, with TRBD2 identical over 12 bases. Germline V gene sequence: CDR1 MNHEY, CDR2 SMNVEV (reference sequence). CDR3 length equals 18 residues. J was trimmed by 5 bases and V by 5 bases; bases with no gene match: 15. CDR3 residues: CASSEIGGGLAGSETQYF. CDR3 coding DNA: TGTGCCAGCAGTGAAATTGGGGGAGGACTAGCGGGGTCGGAGACCCAGTACTTC.

CDR3 nucleotides: TGTGCCAGCAGCCAAGAAAAGTTGGGAAGGGGGTATGGCTACACCTTC. Translation gives CASSQEKLGRGYGYTF. The chain recombines TRBV4-2 with TRBJ1-2, with D tentatively TRBD1 (6 bases). Germline V gives CDR1 LGHNA, CDR2 YNFKEQ. The CDR3 contains 16 residues. V was shortened by 0 bases and J by 5 bases, with 16 bases between the two germline ends.

This clonotype was found many times. The rearrangement uses TRBV6-6 and TRBJ1-2; 7 nucleotides agree with TRBD1. Per germline, CDR1 MNHNY and CDR2 SVGAGI (reference sequence). The junction had 6 bases not matched to a gene; V was cut back by 0 bases and J by 8 bases. This CDR3 comprises 14 residues. CDR3 bases: TGTGCCAGCAGTTACTCGAAGGGGGCGCTGGGCTACACCTTC. Translating gives CASSYSKGALGYTF.

In its sample, this clonotype was seen a few times. The chain recombines TRBV11-3 with TRBJ2-1; D is unresolved. This CDR3 is 14 amino acids long. Between the trimmed V and J ends, which lost 4 bases and 3 bases, there was a span of 10 bases. CDR1 is SGHNT, CDR2 YENEEA, per germline. The CDR3 loop is CASSSSGHYNEQFF. For the CDR3, the DNA is TGTGCCAGCAGCTCATCTGGGCACTACAATGAGCAGTTCTTC. Based on the CDR3 plus reference TRBV11-3 and TRBJ2-1, the full variable domain is EAGVVQSPRYKIIEKKQPVAFWCNPISGHNTLYWYLQNLGQGPELLIRYENEEAVDDSQLPKDRFSAERLKGVDSTLKIQPAELGDSAVYLCASSSSGHYNEQFFGPGTRLTVL.

This clonotype was counted ten times or more. This chain links TRBV20-1 with TRBJ2-7; 8 nucleotides match TRBD1. Germline CDR1 DFQATT, CDR2 SNEGSKA (reference sequence). V gave up 5 bases and J gave up 0 bases; unmatched junction bases: 15. This CDR3 has 17 residues. CDR3 residues: CSAFGRGRYFSSYEQYF. CDR3 sequence (DNA): TGCAGTGCTTTTGGCAGGGGGCGTTATTTTAGCTCCTACGAGCAGTACTTC.

This clonotype was counted many times. The rearrangement uses TRBV20-1 and TRBJ2-5; D is unclear. Germline values: CDR1 DFQATT, CDR2 SNEGSKA (reference sequence). The CDR3 is made up of 19 amino acids. V dropped 4 bases and J dropped 2 bases, with 29 bases sitting between them. CDR3 in DNA: TGCAGTGCTATACCGAGCCCGGCTCGCTTCAACGACATACAAGAGACCCAGTACTTC. It encodes CSAIPSPARFNDIQETQYF.